This T cell receptor beta chain was found in a study of identical twins. This CDR3 comprises 13 residues. The germline CDR1 and CDR2 sequences are DFQATT and SNEGSKA (reference sequence). V gave up 1 base and J gave up 5 bases, with 11 bases separating them. Each cDNA held unique molecular identifiers, and template switching gave it a universal primer site. TCRdb re-called the 5' RACE reads through MiXCR, storing one row per CDR3 protein. The repertoire includes roughly 770,000 distinct CDR3 sequences, approximately 18% of them detected once, and over 10% sits in the top ten. The same sample was also used in a study of T cells expressing NK-cell markers. According to that study: Sorted CD3+CD56-NKG2C+, CD3+CD56+NKG2C+ and CD3+CD56+NKG2C- T cells supplied the TCR beta repertoires. Seropositivity for HCMV was found in seven of the eight sequenced donors, with one seronegative.

Sequenced material: PBMCs. V gene TRBV20-1 combines with J gene TRBJ1-1, with D maybe TRBD1 (5 bases). This clonotype originated in a woman younger than 35 in good health. The CDR3: CSARGGSRTEAFF. CDR3 DNA: TGCAGTGCTAGAGGGGGCAGTCGTACTGAAGCTTTCTTT.